This TCR beta chain is drawn from a study of shared clonotypes between healthy human individuals. Study background: Three plates each covered CD4 naive and memory; CD8 naive two, CD8 memory one.

Regarding the study as a whole: Clonotype sharing among donors was expected to depend on sequencing depth.

To note about this clone: Antigen unknown.

CD8 cells regarded as naive lacked CD45RO, were positively chosen for CCR7, and omitted terminally differentiated effector memory CD45RA+ cells. The CDR3 is 20 residues long. After removal of 3 bases from V and 2 bases from J, the junction contained 20 bases not matched to a gene. The germline V gene encodes CDR1 LNHDA and CDR2 SQIVND (reference sequence). Here immunoSEQ multiplex PCR was the method, and the copy in TCRdb shows in-frame clones only, minus some. The sample yields fewer than 1 million clones, 96% seen once. The V and J genes are TRBV19 and TRBJ2-3, with 7 positions matching TRBD1. The sequence derives from a young man in good health. The sequencing input was naive CD8+ T cells sorted from blood. The chain's CDR3 is CASSMLYGRGRSSFTDTQYF. In DNA, the CDR3 is TGTGCCAGTAGTATGCTTTATGGAAGGGGGCGGTCGTCTTTCACAGATACGCAGTATTTT.